Included here is one T cell receptor (beta chain) sequence, with context. At least ten counts were recorded for this clone. The specificity of this receptor is unknown. There are no base qualities to consult, and no much larger clone falls within one base. Genomic DNA was used for TRB sequencing, which was performed with the immunoSEQ assay at survey resolution or with the hsTCRB kit. Turning to the authors' computational methods: The immunoSEQ software handled initial read processing, and the LymphoSeq R package was used for repertoire analyses. Clonality was computed as 1 minus normalized Shannon entropy, and a Gini coefficient was also calculated for each TRB dataset. Phenotypes of unsorted samples were inferred by mapping TRB sequences from sorted subsets of the recipient or donor onto unsorted samples of the same recipient. TCRdb carries this immuneACCESS record with in-frame sequences only. Its versions omit some clonotypes, under half of them owing to an unresolved V gene in the studies checked, with the rest unexplained. The D gene and trimming were derived from the DNA, and the V and J assignments and clone size from that table. Across this sample, 30,000 to 50,000 clones were tabulated and none appeared just once. 4.5% of the sample is held by the ten biggest clonotypes.

This record belongs to a study of T cells after posttransplantation cyclophosphamide (dated by TCRdb to the mid-2010s). Turning to the overall study: Using TRB sequencing, the study followed how the T cell repertoire reconstituted after myeloablative bone marrow transplantation in which posttransplantation cyclophosphamide served as GVHD prophylaxis. Samples from a few dozen PTCy-treated patients, along with samples from about 17 of their related bone marrow donors, underwent antigen receptor sequencing. Blood from all 35 or so PTCy patients with 1-year posttransplant specimens was subjected to TRB sequencing. In 3 patients, up to about 3 additional blood samples taken between 2 and 5.2 years after transplant also underwent TRB sequencing, as did pretransplant blood from 4 patients. Because TRA and TRB clonality correlated tightly in 9 samples, the subsequent TCR analyses were limited to TRB only. Public TRB sequences were compared against a database of over 3,600 sequences linked to responses to pathogens, tumor antigens, self-antigens and alloantigens. Broader findings and caveats from the paper: Across around 48 patients, recipient CMV seropositivity and CMV reactivation were highly associated with TRB clonality; PTCy diversity was similar to CNI/methotrexate controls. The TRB repertoires of T cells infiltrating skin or GI tract showed only limited overlap with the TRB repertoires of T cells in blood. At 1-2 months, donor-recipient similarity was low but rose over the first year, and the later blood repertoires were often dominated by donor CD8+ memory clones.

On the day of marrow donation, related bone marrow donors gave peripheral blood samples. Peripheral blood and bone marrow mononuclear cells were isolated by Ficoll-Hypaque density centrifugation and were cryopreserved. The CDR3 measures 13 amino acids from cysteine to phenylalanine. The sequence is cut down to CDR3 DNA, 39 bases in frame from base 1. V is reduced by 1 base and J by 7 bases, leaving a spacing of 11 bases between them. The germline V gene (reference sequence) supplies CDR1 SGHKS and CDR2 YYEKEE. The TCR was taken from a woman aged 45-59 years in good health and a related stem cell transplant donor. The sample consisted of PBMCs. The rearranged chain carries TRBV5-5 and TRBJ1-2; TRBD1 might be the D gene, on 6 matching bases. The CDR3 region reads CASSLKGDTGYTF. The sequenced DNA: TGTGCCAGCAGCTTGAAGGGGGATACTGGCTACACCTTC.